The 4 T cell receptor beta chains given below trace back to one sample, sequenced in a study of beta chain features in type 1 diabetes. All of the isolated RNA was reverse transcribed, so expressed TCRB transcripts were sequenced. The table came from immunoSEQ multiplex PCR; TCRdb's copy has only in-frame clones and leaves some out. The sample yields over 120,000 clones, 10% seen once. Sequencing input: naive CD4+ T cells from blood. Source of these receptors: a man between 18 and 29 years old in good health.

This clone was seen more than once but under ten times. The gene calls are TRBV10-1 and TRBJ2-3, with no clear D. Germline values: CDR1 WNHNN, CDR2 SYGVQD (reference sequence). V was trimmed by 5 bases and J by 0 bases, leaving 18 bases between them. The CDR3 spans 17 residues. CDR3 residues: CASSRSLSNPSTDTQYF. For the CDR3, the DNA is TGCGCCAGCAGTCGGTCGCTGTCGAACCCTAGCACAGATACGCAGTATTTT.

This chain links TRBV5-1 with TRBJ2-7, with 8 bases matching TRBD1. Germline V CDR1 and CDR2: SGHRS, YFSETQ. CDR3 size: 13 residues. The V gene end was trimmed by 4 bases and the J gene end by 2 bases; junction bases not matched to a gene: 2. This chain's CDR3 is CASSKQGAYEQYF. CDR3 DNA: TGCGCCAGCAGCAAACAGGGGGCCTACGAGCAGTACTTC.

This clone was counted only a few times. The V call is TRBV9, the J call TRBJ1-4; possibly TRBD1 for D (5 bases). This CDR3 is 15 amino acids long. Germline V gene sequence: CDR1 SGDLS, CDR2 YYNGEE. V shed 3 bases and J shed 6 bases, with 15 bases lying between them. The CDR3 DNA follows: TGTGCCAGCAGCGCCGCCCCGGGGGGAGATGAAAAACTGTTTTTT. Translating gives CASSAAPGGDEKLFF.

This clone occurred a few times. The rearrangement uses TRBV6-5 and TRBJ1-2, with 12 bases that match TRBD1. The trim removed 4 bases at V and 6 bases at J, leaving 3 bases unmatched. CDR3 length: 14 residues. Germline CDR1 MNHEY, CDR2 SVGAGI. The CDR3 sequence: CASSSGQGADGYTF. The CDR3, as DNA: TGTGCCAGCAGTTCGGGACAGGGGGCAGATGGCTACACCTTC.